Given below is one TCR beta chain in context. The record originates from a study of T cell repertoires in ileal Crohn's disease. The CDR3 loop spans 15 amino acids. CDR1 is SGHRS and CDR2 is YFSETQ in the germline V gene. Trimming at V came to 2 bases and at J to 3 bases, leaving 2 bases not matched to a gene. The repertoire was sequenced with immunoSEQ multiplex PCR; TCRdb's copy has only in-frame clones and lacks some. Among 13,000 to 15,000 clones listed, over 65% were seen once. This TCR was recovered from an adult with Crohn's disease. This sequence joins TRBV5-1 and TRBJ2-7, with 13 bases that match TRBD2. The sequenced sample was ileal tissue. In DNA, the CDR3 is TGCGCCAGCAGCTTTGGGACTAGCGGGGACTACGAGCAGTACTTC. Translated, it gives CASSFGTSGDYEQYF.